The 7 T cell receptor beta chains given below trace back to one sample, sequenced in a study of cytomegalovirus exposure and HLA in healthy donors. The study ran its PCR with 60 Vbeta and 13 Jbeta primers. Method: immunoSEQ multiplex PCR; TCRdb's copy keeps in-frame clones and lacks some. Among some 200,000 clones listed, approximately 81% were seen once. Sequenced sample: PBMCs. The receptor source for this set is a man aged 50 or older in good health and CMV-seronegative.

The rearrangement joins TRBV18 to TRBJ2-1; D is unresolved. The CDR3 length is 16 residues. Germline CDR1 is KGHSH and CDR2 is LQKENI. With 6 bases removed from V and 0 bases from J, the gap between germline ends came to 15 bases. Here the CDR3 reads CASSENFTPSYNEQFF. CDR3 coding DNA: TGTGCCAGCTCCGAGAATTTTACCCCCTCCTACAATGAGCAGTTCTTC.

This clone was seen a handful of times. CDR3 sequence (DNA): TGTGCCAGCTCACCTGACTCGGTTAACTACGAGCAGTACTTC. Its protein is CASSPDSVNYEQYF. The rearrangement uses TRBV18 and TRBJ2-7; D is uncertain. Germline V gene sequence: CDR1 KGHSH, CDR2 LQKENI. V lost 3 bases and J lost 3, with 12 bases in between. The CDR3 sequence is 14 residues long.

This chain uses TRBV2 with TRBJ2-3; D may be TRBD2 (5 bases). The germline gives CDR1 SNHLY, CDR2 FYNNEI. The ends were cut back, 8 bases at V and 3 bases at J, with 12 bases in the middle. This CDR3 comprises 13 residues. The CDR3 protein is CASLREGTDTQYF. In DNA, the CDR3 is TGTGCCAGCCTAAGAGAGGGAACAGATACGCAGTATTTT.

The chain joins TRBV18 to TRBJ2-5; TRBD1 agrees at 7 bases. The CDR3 is 15 amino acids. The V gene's germline CDR1 is KGHSH and CDR2 LQKENI. The ends lost 3 bases at V and 5 bases at J; junction bases unmatched: 9. CDR3: CASSPESQGRETQYF. DNA of the CDR3: TGTGCCAGCTCACCGGAATCACAGGGGCGGGAGACCCAGTACTTC.

The gene calls are TRBV9 and TRBJ1-3; D is unresolved. The germline CDR1 and CDR2 sequences are SGDLS and YYNGEE. The CDR3 spans 12 residues. Trimming removed 7 bases from V and 1 base from J, with 6 bases in between. CDR3 in amino acids: CASRSSGNTIYF. CDR3 sequence (DNA): TGTGCCAGCCGCAGTTCTGGAAACACCATATATTTT.

V is TRBV5-1 and J is TRBJ2-2, with a tentative D call TRBD1 (5 bases). The germline V gene has CDR1 SGHRS and CDR2 YFSETQ. The CDR3 length is 16 residues. The V end lost 2 bases, the J end lost 3 bases, and 14 bases lay between the germline ends. CDR3 sequence: CASSFHAGLDTGELFF. For the CDR3, the DNA is TGCGCCAGCAGCTTCCATGCAGGGTTGGACACCGGGGAGCTGTTTTTT.

The chain has TRBV5-4 and TRBJ1-2, with D possibly TRBD1 on 6 matching bases. The CDR3 runs to 14 residues. Germline V gene data show CDR1 as SGHNT and CDR2 as YYREEE (reference sequence). The germline V and J ends were trimmed by 4 bases and 2 bases, with 12 bases remaining between them. CDR3 residues: CASSLWTENYGYTF. The DNA for the CDR3 is TGTGCCAGCAGCCTATGGACAGAAAACTATGGCTACACCTTC.